Sequencing of this T cell receptor beta chain was carried out in a study of blood T cells in healthy people across ages (dated by TCRdb to about 2015). About the full investigation: In model experiments, roughly one uniquely barcoded TCR beta cDNA molecule per two T cells was captured by template switching. Using deep sequencing normalized with unique cDNA molecular identifiers, the study measured how TCR beta repertoire diversity changes with age. Four age groups were formed from the donors: young (average 16 years), middle-aged (less than 40), aged (about 62) and long-lived (around 82). To avoid experimental bias, donors of different ages were spread randomly across the sequencing lanes. Two additional independent replicas of 1 million unique cDNA reads from the same blood draw were analyzed for two donors (one aged 18 to 30 and one aged 80 or older).

The receptor library was made with 5' RACE. Instrument on record: Illumina HiSeq 2500. A second roughly 6 to 12 cycle PCR used a sample-barcoded 5' primer and a J-beta primer mix. Each TCR beta cDNA molecule received a unique molecular identifier from a template-switch 5' adaptor carrying 12 random nucleotides. Each sample yielded at least 2.5 million CDR3-containing paired-end reads. First-strand cDNA synthesis was performed from all RNA using the Mint cDNA synthesis kit, with priming by a TRBC-specific oligonucleotide. All cDNA was treated with uracil-DNA glycosylase and then went through a first 18-cycle PCR with the universal primers M1SS and BC2_uni_R. As for the authors' bioinformatics: For normalization, 1 million high-quality reads, each with a distinct molecular identifier, were randomly selected from each sample. Instead of being binned into consensus sequences, reads that shared molecular identifiers were thrown out. MiTCR, with a Q25 quality threshold and the strictest error-elimination algorithm, was used for CDR3 identification, clonotype clustering and error correction. Lower-bound total TCR beta diversity was estimated with a nonparametric unseen species model using Euler transformation. TCRdb reanalyzed the raw reads on its own, using fastp at Q25 for trimming and MiXCR for clone calling, and kept in-frame beta chains. Rows matching on CDR3 protein sequence are summarized as one entry with the most common DNA and genes. These V and J calls derive from TCRdb rather than the authors' analysis. Across this sample there are about 680,000 distinct CDR3 sequences, with more than 40% seen only once. The top ten clones comprise about a third of the sample.

Systemically healthy Caucasian individuals from Russia, 39 in total and aged about 6 to 95 years, were included as donors. Roughly 10 milliliters of peripheral blood were drawn from each donor into EDTA-treated Vacutainer tubes. PBMCs were isolated by Ficoll-Paque density-gradient centrifugation, with at least 6.5 million obtained per sample. Total RNA, at least 6 micrograms per sample, was extracted from PBMCs with Trizol reagent. The percentages of naive CD45RAhigh/CD27high T cells were determined by flow cytometry on a PBMC aliquot from every donor. This clonotype was seen a handful of times. This receptor's antigen is unknown. Nothing much larger sits one base from this clone, and base qualities are not available. Overall study outcomes, separate from this receptor: Bulk unsorted PBMC profiling prevented conclusive comparison of naive and antigen-experienced compartments. The CMV infection status of donors was not known, potentially confounding age-related changes in expanded clonotypes. The long-lived group showed more naive CD4+ T cells, fewer expanded clones and increased TCR diversity than the aged group, suggesting age selection. As age increased, observed TCR beta diversity per million T cells dropped in a roughly linear way, and a significant reduction was already evident by age 40. Total diversity estimates from one million sequenced T cells were considered lower bounds and underestimates. The percentage of naive T cells measured by flow cytometry correlated strongly with observed TCR beta diversity.

From the cysteine through the phenylalanine, the CDR3 covers 14 amino acids. The sequence is cut down to CDR3 DNA, 42 bases in frame from base 1. From the germline V gene, CDR1 is KGHSH and CDR2 is LQKENI. V is shortened by 3 bases, J by 2 bases, and the region joining them spans 10 bases. The sequence joins TRBV18 to TRBJ1-2; TRBD1 is possibly the D segment (6 matching bases). The sequence came from a woman in her fifties or sixties in good health. The sample taken for sequencing was blood. The CDR3 region has the sequence CASSPGTPNYGYTF. The nucleotides are TGTGCCAGCTCACCTGGGACACCAAACTATGGCTACACCTTC.